These 31 T cell receptor beta chains came from one sample sequenced in a study of T-cell memory formation after mild COVID-19. TCRdb itself ran the 5' RACE reads through MiXCR, one entry per CDR3 protein. In the table there are about 200,000 distinct CDR3 sequences, 15% to 20% of which are singletons. The material sequenced was PBMCs or a T cell subset sorted from them (not recorded which). These receptors were collected from an adult woman who had mild COVID-19 (a few samples of this study predate the infection). Cell type and time point are not known.

The gene calls are TRBV12-3 or TRBV12-4 and TRBJ2-1; 10 bases fit TRBD1. V gave up 5 bases and J gave up 2 bases; unmatched junction bases: 3. The CDR3 length is 15 residues. CDR3 amino acids: CASSAGQGPYNEQFF. As DNA, the CDR3 is TGTGCCAGCAGTGCGGGACAGGGGCCCTACAATGAGCAGTTCTTC.

The chain combines TRBV4-3 with TRBJ2-7; tentatively, D is TRBD1 or TRBD2 (5 bases each). In germline, CDR1 is LGHNA, CDR2 YSLEER. V was pared by 1 base and J by 4 bases, with 14 bases between. There are 15 residues in the CDR3. The CDR3, as DNA: TGCGCCAGCAGCCAAGGGGACCGCCGGGCATACGAGCAGTACTTC. Translating it yields CASSQGDRRAYEQYF.

This clonotype was observed many times. CDR3 protein: CASSLGANSPLHF. CDR3 coding DNA: TGTGCCAGCAGCTTAGGCGCGAATTCACCCCTCCACTTT. The chain employs TRBV7-9 and TRBJ1-6; D gene ambiguous. The CDR3 has 13 residues. CDR1 and CDR2 from the germline V gene are SEHNR and FQNEAQ (reference sequence). V lost 1 base and J lost 7, with 5 bases in between.

The chain is built from TRBV7-8 and TRBJ2-7, with D unclear. Germline loops: CDR1 SGHVS, CDR2 FQNEAQ. The CDR3 loop spans 18 amino acids. Trimming took 4 bases from V and 2 from J, leaving 24 bases between them. CDR3 sequence reads: CASSSSPAFLEPTYEQYF. The CDR3 DNA reads as TGTGCCAGCAGCTCCTCCCCGGCATTCCTGGAGCCGACCTACGAGCAGTACTTC. Drawing the rest from reference TRBV7-8 and TRBJ2-7, the complete variable domain is GAGVSQSPRYKVAKRGQDVALRCDPISGHVSLFWYQQALGQGPEFLTYFQNEAQLDKSGLPSDRFFAERPEGSVSTLKIQRTQQEDSAVYLCASSSSPAFLEPTYEQYFGPGTRLTVT.

This clonotype was counted only a few times. This chain connects TRBV10-2 to TRBJ1-4; weak D call: TRBD1 (5 bases). Germline-derived CDR1 and CDR2 are WSHSY and SAAADI. V gave up 4 bases and J gave up 0 bases, with 18 bases separating them. The CDR3 consists of 18 residues. In DNA, the CDR3 is TGCGCCAGCAGTGCGGGGCGAGGCGGGGGATCAACTAATGAAAAACTGTTTTTT. This sequence encodes CASSAGRGGGSTNEKLFF.

V gene TRBV6-1 combines with J gene TRBJ1-4, with no clear D. CDR3 size: 15 residues. CDR1 is MNHNS, CDR2 SASEGT, per germline. V was pared by 3 bases and J by 4 bases, with 12 bases between. CDR3 sequence reads: CASSDPTVGNEKLFF. CDR3 nucleotide sequence: TGTGCCAGCAGTGACCCGACGGTGGGTAATGAAAAACTGTTTTTT.

V and J are TRBV4-1 and TRBJ2-1; 9 nucleotides align to TRBD1. V lost 4 bases and J lost 3; bases outside the gene matches: 7. This CDR3 comprises 16 residues. CDR1 and CDR2 (germline): MGHRA, YSYEKL. The DNA of the CDR3 is TGCGCCAGCAGCCCATGGGACAGGGAGGACTACAATGAGCAGTTCTTC. It specifies CASSPWDREDYNEQFF.

The chain uses TRBV21-1 and TRBJ2-7; TRBD2 was called by the table and not checked on the DNA. TRBV21-1 is assigned pseudogene status. CDR3 size: 18 residues. The chain's CDR3 is CASSKWYTTSGRSYEQYF. The CDR3 nucleotides are TGTGCCAGCAGCAAATGGTACACGACTAGCGGGCGCTCCTACGAGCAGTACTTC.

The CDR3 DNA reads as TGTGCCAGCAGTTTAGTTATGTTCGCGAACACCGGGGAGCTGTTTTTT. As protein: CASSLVMFANTGELFF. This sequence joins TRBV12-3 or TRBV12-4 and TRBJ2-2; D is ambiguous. V was clipped by 1 base and J by 0 bases, with 9 bases between them. This CDR3 spans 16 amino acids.

This clonotype was picked up many times. As DNA, the CDR3 is TGTGCCGTGAAGGATCCCCGGGACACGCGAGACGAGCAGTACTTC. Translating it yields CAVKDPRDTRDEQYF. The V and J genes are TRBV10-3 and TRBJ2-7; possibly TRBD1 for D (6 bases). V lost 11 bases to trimming and J lost 5 bases, with 25 bases between them. This CDR3 is 15 amino acids long. Germline V CDR1 and CDR2: ENHRY, SYGVKD.

The chain combines TRBV29-1 with TRBJ1-2; 9 nucleotides line up with TRBD1. CDR1 and CDR2 (germline): SQVTM, ANQGSEA. This CDR3 has 13 residues. V lost 3 bases, J lost 7 bases, and 6 bases stayed unmatched. The CDR3 sequence: CSVDVGDRAGYTF. The CDR3 DNA reads as TGCAGCGTTGATGTGGGGGACAGGGCTGGCTACACCTTC. The entire variable domain, with the rest obtained from reference TRBV29-1 and TRBJ1-2, is as follows: SAVISQKPSRDICQRGTSLTIQCQVDSQVTMMFWYRQQPGQSLTLIATANQGSEATYESGFVIDKFPISRPNLTFSTLTVSNMSPEDSSIYLCSVDVGDRAGYTFGSGTRLTVV.

This clonotype was found a few times. V and J are TRBV19 and TRBJ2-1, with TRBD1 matching 8 bases. CDR1 and CDR2 (germline): LNHDA, SQIVND (reference sequence). The CDR3 length is 16 residues. V was clipped by 3 bases and J by 2 bases; unmatched bases: 6. CDR3 in DNA: TGTGCCAGTAGTATGGCCGGGACAGGAACCTACAATGAGCAGTTCTTC. It is translated as CASSMAGTGTYNEQFF.

This clonotype was recorded a few times. The V gene is TRBV2, the J gene TRBJ1-5, with 8 bases fitting TRBD1. CDR3 length: 15 residues. Germline trimming cut 4 bases from V and 5 bases from J; bases unmatched to any gene: 7. Germline V lookup: CDR1 SNHLY, CDR2 FYNNEI. Here the CDR3 reads CASSVLGQGYQPQHF. The CDR3 nucleotides read TGTGCCAGCAGTGTGCTAGGACAGGGCTATCAGCCCCAGCATTTT.

J is TRBJ2-2 and V is TRBV7-9, with 8 bases matching TRBD1. Germline-derived CDR1 and CDR2 are SEHNR and FQNEAQ (reference sequence). This CDR3 has 16 residues. With 5 bases clipped from V and 5 bases from J, the junction kept 10 bases outside the gene matches. This CDR3 is CASSRAGTGITGELFF. CDR3 nucleotides: TGTGCCAGCAGCCGGGCCGGGACAGGAATAACCGGGGAGCTGTTTTTT.

A few counts support this clonotype. The rearrangement uses TRBV14 and TRBJ2-5; TRBD2 agrees at 11 bases. J gave up 2 bases and V 4 bases, and 3 bases lay outside the gene matches. Germline V CDR1 and CDR2: SGHDN, FVKESK. This CDR3 has 15 residues. For the CDR3, the DNA is TGTGCCAGCAGCCGACGACTAGCGGGACAAGAGACCCAGTACTTC. Protein sequence: CASSRRLAGQETQYF.

Points on this clonotype: Germline and junction disagree at one end, which may indicate a read error. The gene calls are TRBV12-3 or TRBV12-4 and TRBJ2-7; TRBD1 might be the D (6 bases). This CDR3 spans 12 amino acids. In nucleotides, the CDR3 is TGTGCCAGCAGTTACTCAGTAACGGGACACAGTTTC. The encoded protein is CASSYSVTGHSF.

In its sample, this clonotype was seen a few times. This rearrangement joins TRBV5-1 to TRBJ2-1; D is unresolved. This CDR3 has 14 residues. The germline V and J ends were trimmed by 4 bases and 0 bases, with 8 bases remaining between them. Per the germline V gene, CDR1 is SGHRS and CDR2 is YFSETQ. The CDR3 is CASSGGNSYNEQFF. CDR3 coding DNA: TGCGCCAGCAGCGGTGGGAACTCCTACAATGAGCAGTTCTTC. Using reference TRBV5-1 and TRBJ2-1 for the parts outside the CDR3, the full variable domain is KAGVTQTPRYLIKTRGQQVTLSCSPISGHRSVSWYQQTPGQGLQFLFEYFSETQRNKGNFPGRFSGRQFSNSRSEMNVSTLELGDSALYLCASSGGNSYNEQFFGPGTRLTVL.

This clonotype was picked up a small number of times. The chain combines TRBV7-2 with TRBJ1-2; no firm D call. Germline V gene lookup returns CDR1 SGHTA and CDR2 FQGNSA. The CDR3 has 15 residues. Trimming removed 1 base from V and 5 bases from J, with 14 bases in between. The CDR3 spells CASSLGPEGKYGYTF. CDR3 nucleotide sequence: TGTGCCAGCAGCTTAGGTCCAGAGGGTAAATATGGCTACACCTTC.

In DNA form, the CDR3 reads TGTGCCAGCAGTTCTGTTAAGACTGGATATGGCTACACCTTC. Translated, it gives CASSSVKTGYGYTF. The chain has TRBV6-5 and TRBJ1-2; D uncertain. Germline V gene lookup returns CDR1 MNHEY and CDR2 SVGAGI. Trimming stripped 4 bases from V and 5 bases from J, with 14 bases between. The CDR3 is 14 amino acids.

The chain has TRBV7-2 and TRBJ1-5; 12 positions agree with TRBD1. V lost 5 bases, J lost 9 bases, and 11 bases stayed unmatched. The germline V gene has CDR1 SGHTA and CDR2 FQGNSA. The CDR3 has 16 amino acids. CDR3 DNA sequence: TGTGCCAGCAGCAGGGACAGGGGGCGCGGTTACCCGCCCCAGCATTTT. Its translation is CASSRDRGRGYPPQHF.

This clonotype was found a few times. The CDR3 sequence is CASSQRDSKSPLHF. The CDR3 DNA reads as TGTGCCAGCAGCCAACGGGACAGCAAATCACCCCTCCACTTT. The rearrangement uses TRBV3-1 and TRBJ1-6; 7 bases are shared with TRBD1. CDR3 length: 14 amino acids. V shed 2 bases and J 10 bases; nucleotides not matched to a gene: 5. Germline V gives CDR1 LGHDT, CDR2 YNNKEL (reference sequence).

This chain joins TRBV19 and TRBJ2-6; D is unresolved. Germline V gives CDR1 LNHDA, CDR2 SQIVND (reference sequence). The length of the CDR3 is 14 residues. V gave up 5 bases and J gave up 2 bases, with 7 bases separating them. This CDR3 reads CASSPDTGANVLTF. CDR3 nucleotides: TGTGCCAGTAGTCCAGACACTGGGGCCAACGTCCTGACTTTC.

In its sample, this clonotype was seen a few times. This chain joins TRBV2 and TRBJ2-1; 14 bases line up with TRBD2. Germline loops: CDR1 SNHLY, CDR2 FYNNEI. Unmatched junction bases numbered 7, after V lost 6 bases and J lost 15 bases. This CDR3 spans 13 amino acids. As DNA, the CDR3 is TGTGCCAGCAGGGGACTAGCGGGGGCCCCCGGGTTCTTC. As protein: CASRGLAGAPGFF.

This clonotype has ten or more counts. This sequence joins TRBV10-3 and TRBJ1-2; D remains ambiguous. The CDR3 totals 13 residues. The germline V gene encodes CDR1 ENHRY and CDR2 SYGVKD. Trimming shortened V by 3 bases and J by 2 bases, and 7 bases separated the two germline ends. The CDR3 DNA is TGTGCCATCAGTGATTCGGGGAACTATGGCTACACCTTC. Translating gives CAISDSGNYGYTF.

J is TRBJ2-7 and V is TRBV19; 7 bases fit TRBD1. This CDR3 is 13 amino acids long. Germline CDR1 LNHDA, CDR2 SQIVND (reference sequence). The V gene end was trimmed by 5 bases and the J gene end by 3 bases; junction bases not matched to a gene: 4. This chain's CDR3 is CASSGNRGYEQYF. The DNA of the CDR3 is TGTGCCAGTAGTGGAAACAGGGGCTACGAGCAGTACTTC.

This chain joins TRBV3-1 and TRBJ2-1, with 14 bases identical to TRBD2. The CDR3 contains 16 residues. Germline trimming cut 3 bases from V and 9 bases from J; bases unmatched to any gene: 7. CDR1 is LGHDT and CDR2 is YNNKEL in the germline V gene (reference sequence). Here the CDR3 DNA reads TGTGCCAGCAGCCAGGGGACTAGCGGGAGACTAGGTGAGCAGTTCTTC. It yields the protein CASSQGTSGRLGEQFF.

This sequence joins TRBV5-4 and TRBJ2-6; D is uncertain. The V gene's germline CDR1 is SGHNT and CDR2 YYREEE (reference sequence). Trimming shortened V by 10 bases and J by 2 bases, and 10 bases separated the two germline ends. The CDR3 sequence is 13 residues long. The CDR3, as DNA: TGTGCCTCCCTTCCGACTGGGGCCAACGTCCTGACTTTC. It specifies CASLPTGANVLTF.

The table lists this clonotype with a few counts. This chain joins TRBV30 and TRBJ2-5; D is tentatively TRBD1 or TRBD2 (5 bases each). Trimming stripped 5 bases from V and 2 bases from J, with 9 bases between. The germline V gene encodes CDR1 GTSNPN and CDR2 SVGIG (reference sequence). This CDR3 region has 12 residues. CDR3 residues: CAWGTGQETQYF. In nucleotides, the CDR3 is TGTGCCTGGGGGACGGGGCAAGAGACCCAGTACTTC.

As DNA, the CDR3 is TGTGCCAGCAGTTTCCCGGGACAGGTCTATGGCTACACCTTC. Its translation is CASSFPGQVYGYTF. This chain uses TRBV12-3 or TRBV12-4 with TRBJ1-2, with 8 nucleotides matching TRBD1. This CDR3 has 14 amino acids. V lost 3 bases, J lost 4 bases, and 4 bases stayed unmatched.

This clonotype has only a few counts. The chain is built from TRBV7-6 and TRBJ2-6; TRBD1 agrees at 7 bases. Unmatched junction bases numbered 7, after V lost 3 bases and J lost 2 bases. The CDR3 consists of 17 residues. Germline CDR1 reads SGHVS; CDR2 reads FNYEAQ. The CDR3, as DNA: TGTGCCAGCAGCTTTTCCCAAACAGGGGCTGGGGCCAACGTCCTGACTTTC. This encodes CASSFSQTGAGANVLTF.

The sample holds a few counts of this clonotype. The genes are TRBV5-1 and TRBJ2-7, with D possibly matching TRBD2 (6 bases). This CDR3 has 14 residues. Per the germline V gene, CDR1 is SGHRS and CDR2 is YFSETQ. The V end lost 4 bases, the J end lost 1 base, and 12 bases lay between the germline ends. This CDR3 is CASSEPGLSYEQYF. CDR3 bases: TGCGCCAGCAGCGAGCCGGGACTTTCCTACGAGCAGTACTTC.